Following are 13 T cell receptor beta chains from one sample sequenced in a study of shared clonotypes between healthy human individuals. Here immunoSEQ multiplex PCR was the method, and the copy in TCRdb shows in-frame clones only, minus some. The table has fewer than 2.5 million clones, 93% seen once. The sequencing sample was made of naive CD4+ T cells from PBMCs. Subset indicated: CD45RA+ positively selected. The receptors were gathered from a young man in good health. Some clones in this sample may be carry-over from other donors' samples.

The chain links TRBV11-2 to TRBJ1-2; D unclear. V was shortened by 1 base and J by 8 bases, with 11 bases between the two germline ends. The CDR3 spans 13 residues. Per germline, CDR1 SGHAT and CDR2 FQNNGV. CDR3 sequence: CASSLGGGVGYTF. The CDR3 coding sequence is TGTGCCAGCAGCTTAGGAGGTGGAGTCGGCTACACCTTC.

This chain connects TRBV4-1 to TRBJ2-1; TRBD2 agrees at 9 bases. The CDR3 has 14 amino acids. Per germline, CDR1 MGHRA and CDR2 YSYEKL. The trim removed 3 bases at V and 8 bases at J, leaving 5 bases unmatched. The CDR3, as DNA: TGCGCCAGCAGCCAGCGGGAGGGCCGCGATGAGCAGTTCTTC. Translated, it gives CASSQREGRDEQFF.

The genes are TRBV5-4 and TRBJ2-2, with 7 bases identical to TRBD1. J gave up 5 bases and V 4 bases, and 5 bases lay outside the gene matches. The germline gives CDR1 SGHNT, CDR2 YYREEE (reference sequence). The CDR3 spans 14 residues. CDR3 DNA: TGTGCCAGCAGCCTAGAGACAGGGACCGGGGAGCTGTTTTTT. This sequence encodes CASSLETGTGELFF.

The chain has TRBV7-3 and TRBJ1-5; a weak D match, TRBD1 (5 bases). V lost 2 bases and J lost 2, with 13 bases in between. Germline CDR1 SGHTA, CDR2 FQGTGA. The CDR3 consists of 16 residues. The CDR3 here is CASSLAEDSGNQPQHF. The CDR3 nucleotides are TGTGCCAGCAGCTTAGCCGAAGACAGCGGCAATCAGCCCCAGCATTTT.

J is TRBJ2-1 and V is TRBV18; 8 nucleotides align to TRBD2. After removal of 2 bases from V and 9 bases from J, the junction contained 9 bases not matched to a gene. This CDR3 is 15 amino acids long. CDR1 and CDR2 from the germline V gene are KGHSH and LQKENI. The CDR3 region has the DNA TGTGCCAGCTCACCATCTAGCGGGTGGGAGGCTGAGCAGTTCTTC. Its translation: CASSPSSGWEAEQFF.

With regard to this clone: Additional DNA sequences in this sample encode the identical CDR3. This rearrangement joins TRBV18 to TRBJ2-7; the match to TRBD2 covers 14 bases. CDR3 length: 15 residues. V lost 3 bases and J lost 5; bases outside the gene matches: 3. Germline CDR1 and CDR2: KGHSH and LQKENI. The CDR3 protein is CASSPGLAGVNEQYF. The CDR3 coding sequence is TGTGCCAGCTCACCGGGACTAGCGGGAGTTAACGAGCAGTACTTC.

CDR3 residues: CASSSLAGVETQYF. The CDR3 DNA reads TGTGCCAGCAGCTCGTTAGCGGGAGTGGAGACCCAGTACTTC. The chain employs TRBV7-2 and TRBJ2-5; 9 positions agree with TRBD2. The CDR3 runs 14 residues. CDR1 and CDR2 (germline): SGHTA, FQGNSA. Unmatched junction bases numbered 5, after V lost 4 bases and J lost 5 bases.

The rearrangement joins TRBV5-4 to TRBJ2-5, with D perhaps being TRBD1 or TRBD2 (5 bases each). CDR1 is SGHNT, CDR2 YYREEE, per germline (reference sequence). CDR3 length: 16 amino acids. V was pared by 4 bases and J by 1 base, with 17 bases between. CDR3 sequence: CASSPGAQALQETQYF. The CDR3 region has the DNA TGTGCCAGCAGCCCCGGGGCGCAGGCCCTCCAAGAGACCCAGTACTTC.

This clone was detected once. The J gene is TRBJ2-5, the V gene TRBV10-3; D is tentatively TRBD1 or TRBD2 (5 bases each). Between the trimmed V and J ends, which lost 6 bases and 5 bases, there was a span of 19 bases. This CDR3 has 15 amino acids. Germline-derived CDR1 and CDR2 are ENHRY and SYGVKD. The CDR3 spells CAISDYGQAAETQYF. CDR3 DNA: TGTGCCATCAGCGATTACGGACAAGCGGCGGAGACCCAGTACTTC.

The V gene is TRBV27, the J gene TRBJ2-1, with D maybe TRBD1 (5 bases). CDR1 is MNHEY and CDR2 is SMNVEV in the germline V gene (reference sequence). The CDR3 covers 15 residues. Trimming stripped 4 bases from V and 4 bases from J, with 14 bases between. The CDR3 loop reads CASSSDRDLYNEQFF. CDR3 sequence (DNA): TGTGCCAGCAGTTCCGACAGAGACCTTTACAATGAGCAGTTCTTC.

The genes are TRBV7-3 and TRBJ2-3; D ambiguous. V shed 5 bases and J shed 0 bases, with 6 bases lying between them. The CDR3 is 13 residues long. CDR1 and CDR2 from the germline V gene are SGHTA and FQGTGA. CDR3 in DNA: TGTGCCAGCAGCATAGGCAGCACAGATACGCAGTATTTT. Encoded protein: CASSIGSTDTQYF.

The chain joins TRBV4-1 to TRBJ2-3; 9 positions agree with TRBD2. CDR3 size: 15 residues. V gave up 2 bases and J gave up 3 bases; unmatched junction bases: 3. Germline V gene sequence: CDR1 MGHRA, CDR2 YSYEKL. The CDR3 coding sequence is TGCGCCAGCAGCCAATCTCTAGCGGGAACAGATACGCAGTATTTT. This encodes CASSQSLAGTDTQYF.

The rearrangement uses TRBV11-3 and TRBJ2-5, with a tentative D call TRBD2 (7 bases). Trimming removed 5 bases from V and 5 bases from J, with 15 bases in between. Germline V gene sequence: CDR1 SGHNT, CDR2 YENEEA. CDR3 length equals 14 residues. The CDR3 reads CASSPSRGGETQYF. CDR3 in DNA: TGTGCCAGCAGCCCCTCCAGGGGAGGGGAGACCCAGTACTTC.